The clone carrying this T cell receptor beta chain appeared a single time. This record comes from a study of blood T cell repertoires in COVID-19. Study background: Samples representing acute and convalescent COVID-19 were sourced from the United States, Italy and Spain. The analysed material was cDNA or gDNA that came from T cells, B-cell-depleted T cells, or PBMCs.

The length of the CDR3 is 12 residues. Between the trimmed V and J ends, which lost 6 bases and 0 bases, there was a span of 6 bases. Germline assignment: CDR1 MNHEY and CDR2 SVGEGT. Under the authors' procedure: Reference gene primer amplification gave nucleated cell count estimates. Sequenced by immunoSEQ multiplex PCR; TCRdb stores in-frame clones only, minus some. Clone size and V and J calls were adopted from that table, with D and trimming inferred from the DNA. The sample consists of about 200,000 clones, approximately 91% of them appearing once. Sample: peripheral blood. This sequence originates from a man in his 60s who had recovered from COVID-19. This sequence joins TRBV6-2 or TRBV6-3 and TRBJ2-7; D uncertain. The DNA of the CDR3 is TGTGCCAGCAGCCCCCTCTCCTACGAGCAGTACTTC. Translated, it gives CASSPLSYEQYF.